This TCR beta chain came from a study of T cells in Graves' hyperthyroidism and ophthalmopathy. V lost 1 base and J 2 bases, leaving 5 bases between the germline ends. Germline lookup yields CDR1 DFQATT and CDR2 SNEGSKA (reference sequence). This CDR3 contains 12 residues. This clonotype came up many times. RNA transcripts were the template for amplifying TCR beta CDR3 regions. Primed by the HTBI set, a first-round RT-PCR was run on the TCR CDR3. Using its own MiXCR run on the multiplex PCR reads, TCRdb lists one record per CDR3 protein. The sample consists of 500,000 to 700,000 distinct CDR3 sequences, over 15% of them appearing once. When ophthalmopathy did not progress within 18 months, Graves' hyperthyroidism was considered stable. Clinicians diagnosed patients from clinical symptoms, serum thyroxine and TRAb, thyroid ultrasound and orbital computed tomography.

The sample consisted of blood. The clonotype originates from a woman younger than 30 with Graves' hyperthyroidism. The V gene is TRBV20-1, the J gene TRBJ2-5, with D possibly TRBD2 on 5 matching bases. This CDR3 is CSARGGQETQYF. Here the CDR3 DNA reads TGCAGTGCTAGAGGCGGGCAAGAGACCCAGTACTTC.